Here is one T cell receptor beta chain with its context. The data belong to a study of blood T cell repertoires in COVID-19. Turning to the study itself: Researchers got acute and convalescent COVID-19 samples from the United States, Italy and Spain.

Original analysis: From reference gene primer amplification, estimates of nucleated cell counts were derived. Sequenced by immunoSEQ multiplex PCR; TCRdb stores in-frame clones only, minus some. Clonal size and the V and J genes are those of that table, whereas D and trimming came from the DNA. The sample gives 100,000 or so clones, 85% to 90% of which show up once; 5% is in the top ten. Trimming left V 4 bases short and J 4 bases short, with 16 bases between. Germline CDR1 is SGHRS and CDR2 is YFSETQ. This CDR3 contains 15 residues. This chain uses TRBV5-1 with TRBJ2-3; D may be TRBD1 (7 bases). Sequencing was done on a sample of peripheral blood. The source is a human donor in a cohort sampled during active COVID-19. CDR3 nucleotides: TGCGCCAGCAGCATCGTACAGGGGAGGTCAGATACGCAGTATTTT. Its protein product is CASSIVQGRSDTQYF.